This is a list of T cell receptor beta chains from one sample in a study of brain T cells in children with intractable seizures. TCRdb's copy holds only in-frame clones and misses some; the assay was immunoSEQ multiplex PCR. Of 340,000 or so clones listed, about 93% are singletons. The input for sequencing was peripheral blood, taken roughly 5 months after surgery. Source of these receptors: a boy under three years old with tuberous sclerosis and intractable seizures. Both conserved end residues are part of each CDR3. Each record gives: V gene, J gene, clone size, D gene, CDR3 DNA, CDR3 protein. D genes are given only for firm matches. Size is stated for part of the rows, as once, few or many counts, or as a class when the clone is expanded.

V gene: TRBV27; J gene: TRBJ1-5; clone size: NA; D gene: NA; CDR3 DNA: TGTGCCAGCAGTCTTCTCCCGGGGGGAAGCAATCAGCCCCAGCATTTT; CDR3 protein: CASSLLPGGSNQPQHF
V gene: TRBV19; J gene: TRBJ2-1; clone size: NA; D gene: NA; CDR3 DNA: TGTGCCAGTAGTATAGAACGCAGCTACAATGAGCAGTTCTTC; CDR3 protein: CASSIERSYNEQFF
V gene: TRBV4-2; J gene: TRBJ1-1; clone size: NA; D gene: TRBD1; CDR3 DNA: TGTGCCAGCAGCCAAACACCAGGGGGCAGGACTGAAGCTTTCTTT; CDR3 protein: CASSQTPGGRTEAFF
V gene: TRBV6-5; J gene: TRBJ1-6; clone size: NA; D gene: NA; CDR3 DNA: TGTGCCAGCAGGTGGGGGTACTCACCCCTCCACTTT; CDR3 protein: CASRWGYSPLHF
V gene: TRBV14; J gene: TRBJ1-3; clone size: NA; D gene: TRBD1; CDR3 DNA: TGTGCCAGCAGCGACAGGGGAGCCTCTGGAAACACCATATATTTT; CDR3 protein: CASSDRGASGNTIYF
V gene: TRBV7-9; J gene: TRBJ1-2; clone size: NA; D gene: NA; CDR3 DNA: TGTGCCAGCAGCCCCGCCTGGACCGCTAACTATGGCTACACCTTC; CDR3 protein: CASSPAWTANYGYTF
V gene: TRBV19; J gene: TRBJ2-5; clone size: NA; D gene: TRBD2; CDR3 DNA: TGTGCCAGTAGTCAACTAGCGGGGGTTCAAGAGACCCAGTACTTC; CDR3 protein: CASSQLAGVQETQYF
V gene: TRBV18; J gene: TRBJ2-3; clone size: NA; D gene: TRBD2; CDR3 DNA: TGTGCCAGCTCCGCATTCAGCGGGGGGGCATCAGATACGCAGTATTTT; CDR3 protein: CASSAFSGGASDTQYF
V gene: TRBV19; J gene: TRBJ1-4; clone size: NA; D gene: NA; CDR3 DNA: TGTGCCAGCAATTCAGCAGCAACTAATGAAAAACTGTTTTTT; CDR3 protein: CASNSAATNEKLFF
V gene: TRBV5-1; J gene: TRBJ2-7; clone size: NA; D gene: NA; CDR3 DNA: TGCGCCAGCAGCTGGGGACCGGGGACTTGGGGGGACGAGCAGTACTTC; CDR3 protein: CASSWGPGTWGDEQYF
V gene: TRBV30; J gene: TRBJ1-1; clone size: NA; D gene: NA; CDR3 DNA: TGTGCCTGGAGTGTACCCCCGGGGTACACTGAAGCTTTCTTT; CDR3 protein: CAWSVPPGYTEAFF
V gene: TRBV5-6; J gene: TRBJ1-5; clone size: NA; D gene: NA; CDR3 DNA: TGTGCCAGCAGCTTGGCCAGCAATCAGCCCCAGCATTTT; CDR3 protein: CASSLASNQPQHF
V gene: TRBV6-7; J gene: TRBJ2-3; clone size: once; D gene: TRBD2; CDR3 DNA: TGTGCCAGCAGTTACACCCTAGCGGGAGGGGGGGAGACAGATACGCAGTATTTT; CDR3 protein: CASSYTLAGGGETDTQYF
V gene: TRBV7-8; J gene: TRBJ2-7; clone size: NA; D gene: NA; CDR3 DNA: TGTGCCAGCAGCTCTCGACAGTTCTCCTACGAGCAGTACTTC; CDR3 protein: CASSSRQFSYEQYF
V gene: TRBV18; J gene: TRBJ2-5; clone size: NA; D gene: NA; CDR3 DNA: TGTGCCAGCTCACAATCCCTAGCCAACCAAGAGACCCAGTACTTC; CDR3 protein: CASSQSLANQETQYF
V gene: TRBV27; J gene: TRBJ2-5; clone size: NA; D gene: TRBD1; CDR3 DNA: TGTGCCAGCAGTTCATCGACAGGGTGGGAGACCCAGTACTTC; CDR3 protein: CASSSSTGWETQYF
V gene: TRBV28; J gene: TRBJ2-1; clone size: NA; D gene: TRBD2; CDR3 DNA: TGTGCCAGCAGTTTTTCTGGGGGGGAGTTCTTC; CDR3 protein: CASSFSGGEFF
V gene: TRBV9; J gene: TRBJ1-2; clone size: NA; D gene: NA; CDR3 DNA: TGTGCCAGCAGCGTAGGCCCGGGCTTGGCTAACTATGGCTACACCTTC; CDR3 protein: CASSVGPGLANYGYTF
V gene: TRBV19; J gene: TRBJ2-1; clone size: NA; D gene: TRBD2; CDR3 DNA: TGTGCCAGTAGCCGACTAGCGGGAGGCAGCTCCTACAATGAGCAGTTCTTC; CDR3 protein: CASSRLAGGSSYNEQFF
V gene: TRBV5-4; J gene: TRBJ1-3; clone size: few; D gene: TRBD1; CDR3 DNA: TGTGCCAGCAGCCTACTGGGGAGGACAGGGAGGAACACCATATATTTT; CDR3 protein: CASSLLGRTGRNTIYF
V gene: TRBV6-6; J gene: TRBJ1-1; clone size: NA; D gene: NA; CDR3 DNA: TGTGCCACCTCGGGCCCCTCCGGCGGGCCTGAAGCTTTCTTT; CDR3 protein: CATSGPSGGPEAFF
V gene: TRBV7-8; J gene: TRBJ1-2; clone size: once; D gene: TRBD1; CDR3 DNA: TGTGCCAGCAGCCGACGCCCGGGACAGGGGGTAGGTGGCTACACCTTC; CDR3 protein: CASSRRPGQGVGGYTF
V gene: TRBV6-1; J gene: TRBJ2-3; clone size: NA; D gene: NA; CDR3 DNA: TGTGCCAGCAGTGAAGCCCGACAGGGAGGTTTAGATACGCAGTATTTT; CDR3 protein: CASSEARQGGLDTQYF
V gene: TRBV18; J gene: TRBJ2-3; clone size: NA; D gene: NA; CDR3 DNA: TGTGCCAGCTCACCCGATCGGGCCACAGATACGCAGTATTTT; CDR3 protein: CASSPDRATDTQYF
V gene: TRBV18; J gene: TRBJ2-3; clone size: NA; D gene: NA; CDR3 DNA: TGTGCCAGCTCTATTGGCAGGGGCACAGATACGCAGTATTTT; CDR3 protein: CASSIGRGTDTQYF
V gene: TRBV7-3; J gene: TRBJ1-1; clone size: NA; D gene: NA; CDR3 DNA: TGTGCCAGCAGCCGAGACGGCGGAGTTAGTGAAGCTTTCTTT; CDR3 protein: CASSRDGGVSEAFF
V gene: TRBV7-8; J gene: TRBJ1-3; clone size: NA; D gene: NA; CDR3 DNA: TGTGCCAGCAGCTCACTCTATATCTCTGGAAACACCATATATTTT; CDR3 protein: CASSSLYISGNTIYF
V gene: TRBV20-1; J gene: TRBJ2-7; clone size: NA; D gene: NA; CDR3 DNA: TGCAGTGCTGGCGAGTTATACGAGCAGTACTTC; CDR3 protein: CSAGELYEQYF
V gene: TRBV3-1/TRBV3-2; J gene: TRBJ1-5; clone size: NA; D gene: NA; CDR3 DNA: TGTGCCAGCAGCCAAGAATCGGGCAGTCATCAGCCCCAGCATTTT; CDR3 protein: CASSQESGSHQPQHF
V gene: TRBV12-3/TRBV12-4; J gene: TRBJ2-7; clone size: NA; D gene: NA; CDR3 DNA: TGTGCCAGCAGTGACACAGACGAGCAGTACTTC; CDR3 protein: CASSDTDEQYF
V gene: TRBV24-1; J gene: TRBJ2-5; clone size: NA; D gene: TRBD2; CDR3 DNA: TGTGCCACCAGTGATTTCCCTAGCGGGAACCTGGGTCAAGAGACCCAGTACTTC; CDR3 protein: CATSDFPSGNLGQETQYF
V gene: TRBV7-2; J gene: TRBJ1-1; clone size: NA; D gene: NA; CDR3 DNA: TGTGCCAGCAGCTTAATAAAAATTACAGGCGCTGAAGCTTTCTTT; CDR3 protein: CASSLIKITGAEAFF
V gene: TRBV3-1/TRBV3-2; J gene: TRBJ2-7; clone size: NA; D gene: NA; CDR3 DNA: TGTGCCAGCAGCCCAACCGGGGGAGAGCAGTACTTC; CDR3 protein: CASSPTGGEQYF
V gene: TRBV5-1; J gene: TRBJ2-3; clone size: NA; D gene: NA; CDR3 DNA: TGCGCCAGCAGCCCCGGACCTCAGGGAGGCACAGATACGCAGTATTTT; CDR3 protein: CASSPGPQGGTDTQYF
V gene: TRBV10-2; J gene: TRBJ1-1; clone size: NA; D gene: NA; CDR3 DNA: TGCGCCAGCAGTGCCGGGACACCCGCTGAAGCTTTCTTT; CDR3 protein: CASSAGTPAEAFF
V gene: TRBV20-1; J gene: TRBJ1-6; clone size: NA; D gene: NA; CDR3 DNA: TGCAGTGCTCCCGATGATTCACCCCTCCACTTT; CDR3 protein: CSAPDDSPLHF
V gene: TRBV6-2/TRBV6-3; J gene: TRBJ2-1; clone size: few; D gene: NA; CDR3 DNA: TGTGCCAGCAGTGGGACCTCCCTCGGGGCAAACAATGAGCAGTTCTTC; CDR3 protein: CASSGTSLGANNEQFF
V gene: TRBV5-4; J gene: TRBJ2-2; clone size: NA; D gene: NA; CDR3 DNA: TGTGCCAGCAGCGAGAGGGTCCATTCTTCTTGGTCCGGGGAGCTGTTTTTT; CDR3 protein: CASSERVHSSWSGELFF
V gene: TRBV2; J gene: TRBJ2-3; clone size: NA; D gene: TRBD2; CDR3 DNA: TGTGCCAGCAGCGGGGGACTAGCGGGGAGCACAGATACGCAGTATTTT; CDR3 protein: CASSGGLAGSTDTQYF
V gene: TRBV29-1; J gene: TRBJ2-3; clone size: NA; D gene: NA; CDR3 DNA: TGCAGCGTTCGGGCGGCCACAGATACGCAGTATTTT; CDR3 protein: CSVRAATDTQYF
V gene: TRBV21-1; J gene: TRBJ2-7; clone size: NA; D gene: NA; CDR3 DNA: TGTGCCAGCAGCAAAAAAGATCGGGCCGACTACGAGCAGTACTTC; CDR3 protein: CASSKKDRADYEQYF